This section outlines one T cell receptor (beta chain) sequence together with its context. The antigen is unknown. The record originates from a study of siplizumab effects on memory and regulatory T cells. Trimming pared 10 bases from V and 4 bases from J, leaving 15 bases between. There are 13 residues in the CDR3. In germline, CDR1 is ENHRY, CDR2 SYGVKD. General observations from the study: Proliferating CD4+ or CD8+ clones, roughly 80-95% of them, lacked an assignable naive or memory phenotype. Memory cells seemed less diverse than naive T cells, which also seemed major contributors to the alloresponse.

Clones were sequenced by immunoSEQ multiplex PCR, and TCRdb holds only the in-frame ones, with some missing. The sample gives tens of thousands of clones, roughly 96% of which show up once; 0.025% to 0.035% is in the top ten. This sequence joins TRBV10-3 and TRBJ2-3; D possibly corresponds to TRBD2 (5 bases). Sequenced sample: naive CD4+ T cells sorted from blood. The sequence came from a human donor in good health. This CDR3 reads CATAQRSPDTQYF. Written as DNA, the CDR3 is TGTGCCACAGCCCAGCGGTCCCCAGATACGCAGTATTTT.